The 26 T cell receptor beta chains listed next were all sequenced from one sample in a study of OX40 agonist ivuxolimab in advanced cancers. The table came from immunoSEQ multiplex PCR; TCRdb's copy has only in-frame clones and leaves some out. This repertoire shows over 60,000 clones, about 91% found once; its top ten account for 1.5% to 2%. Sequencing was performed on CD4+ or CD8+ T cells sorted from blood, taken in a trial of the OX40 agonist ivuxolimab. These receptors all come from an adult with an advanced solid tumor such as melanoma, head and neck, liver or kidney cancer.

The V gene is TRBV5-6, the J gene TRBJ2-3; the D is unclear. The germline gives CDR1 SGHDT, CDR2 YYEEEE. Between the trimmed V and J ends, which lost 0 bases and 0 bases, there was a span of 2 bases. CDR3 length: 13 amino acids. As DNA, the CDR3 is TGTGCCAGCAGCTTGGACAGCACAGATACGCAGTATTTT. This encodes CASSLDSTDTQYF.

This chain joins TRBV10-2 and TRBJ2-7, with 9 nucleotides matching TRBD1. The length of the CDR3 is 15 residues. Germline CDR1 WSHSY, CDR2 SAAADI. The trim removed 6 bases at V and 5 bases at J, leaving 11 bases unmatched. The CDR3 protein is CASRRSGTGYHEQYF. CDR3 nucleotide sequence: TGCGCCAGCAGGAGGTCCGGGACAGGGTACCACGAGCAGTACTTC.

This clone was seen a handful of times. The chain uses TRBV6-5 and TRBJ2-6; no firm D call. CDR1 MNHEY and CDR2 SVGAGI come from the germline V gene. Trimming cost V 10 bases and J 2 bases, with 15 bases left between them. The length of the CDR3 is 15 residues. The CDR3: CATRLSATGANVLTF. CDR3 in DNA: TGTGCCACCCGATTATCGGCTACTGGGGCCAACGTCCTGACTTTC.

V gene TRBV6-6 combines with J gene TRBJ1-5; perhaps TRBD1 as D (5 bases). Trimming removed 2 bases from V and 0 bases from J, with 8 bases in between. This CDR3 region has 15 residues. Germline V lookup: CDR1 MNHNY, CDR2 SVGAGI (reference sequence). The CDR3 sequence: CASSYGGISNQPQHF. In nucleotides, the CDR3 is TGTGCCAGCAGTTACGGGGGGATTAGCAATCAGCCCCAGCATTTT.

V is TRBV28 and J is TRBJ1-4; maybe TRBD1 (6 bases). CDR3 length: 17 residues. Germline loops: CDR1 MDHEN, CDR2 SYDVKM. Between the trimmed V and J ends, which lost 6 bases and 8 bases, there was a span of 25 bases. CDR3 protein: CASSGGPSRGVGEKLFF. DNA for the CDR3: TGTGCCAGCAGCGGGGGGCCCAGCCGGGGCGTCGGCGAAAAACTGTTTTTT.

This sequence joins TRBV29-1 and TRBJ2-7; 9 bases fit TRBD1. Looked up from germline, CDR1 is SQVTM and CDR2 is ANQGSEA. This CDR3 is built from 13 residues. With V trimmed by 6 bases and J by 3 bases, 6 bases remained unmatched. Written as DNA, the CDR3 is TGCAGCGTCGAACAGGGGGCTAACTACGAGCAGTACTTC. The encoded protein is CSVEQGANYEQYF.

V usage is TRBV6-1 and J usage is TRBJ2-1; 15 bases match TRBD2. This CDR3 has 19 amino acids. V dropped 3 bases and J dropped 2; count of bases not matched to a gene: 8. The germline CDR1 and CDR2 sequences are MNHNS and SASEGT. In DNA form, the CDR3 reads TGTGCCAGCAGTGATGGGGGACTAGCGGGAGGCGGCGCCTACAATGAGCAGTTCTTC. Translated, it gives CASSDGGLAGGGAYNEQFF.

This chain uses TRBV25-1 with TRBJ2-7, with 10 bases identical to TRBD1. The CDR3 sequence is 13 residues long. The germline gives CDR1 MGHDK, CDR2 SYGVNS. Losses at the gene ends were 8 bases for V and 4 bases for J; bases not matched to a gene: 5. CDR3 nucleotides: TGTGCCAGCGGGGGGACAGGGGAGTACGAGCAGTACTTC. This sequence encodes CASGGTGEYEQYF.

This chain joins TRBV9 and TRBJ1-4, with D possibly TRBD1 on 5 matching bases. Germline CDR1 is SGDLS and CDR2 is YYNGEE. CDR3 length equals 15 residues. Trimming shortened V by 2 bases and J by 8 bases, and 16 bases separated the two germline ends. In nucleotides, the CDR3 is TGTGCCAGCAGCGTCCGCCGGGACTTCGGGGAAAAACTGTTTTTT. It yields the protein CASSVRRDFGEKLFF. Full variable domain (remainder filled in from reference TRBV9 and TRBJ1-4): DSGVTQTPKHLITATGQRVTLRCSPRSGDLSVYWYQQSLDQGLQFLIQYYNGEERAKGNILERFSAQQFPDLHSELNLSSLELGDSALYFCASSVRRDFGEKLFFGSGTQLSVL.

V and J are TRBV5-6 and TRBJ2-6; D is undetermined. V was cut by 1 base and J by 2 bases, with 7 bases left in between. The CDR3 has 15 residues. The germline CDR1 and CDR2 sequences are SGHDT and YYEEEE. CDR3 DNA: TGTGCCAGCAGCTTGTGGTCAGCTGGGGCCAACGTCCTGACTTTC. Protein sequence: CASSLWSAGANVLTF.

The gene calls are TRBV28 and TRBJ2-2; 12 bases map to TRBD2. The V and J ends lost 2 bases and 0 bases, in that order; junction bases with no gene match: 7. Germline CDR1 is MDHEN and CDR2 is SYDVKM. The length of the CDR3 is 19 residues. DNA for the CDR3: TGTGCCAGCAGTTTAGGCGGACTAGCGGGGTTTACGAACACCGGGGAGCTGTTTTTT. Protein product: CASSLGGLAGFTNTGELFF. Filled out from reference TRBV28 and TRBJ2-2, the complete variable domain reads DVKVTQSSRYLVKRTGEKVFLECVQDMDHENMFWYRQDPGLGLRLIYFSYDVKMKEKGDIPEGYSVSREKKERFSLILESASTNQTSMYLCASSLGGLAGFTNTGELFFGEGSRLTVL.

This clone is a singleton in its sample. V and J are TRBV7-9 and TRBJ2-7; a weak D match, TRBD1 (5 bases). Trimming took 0 bases from V and 3 from J, leaving 18 bases between them. The CDR3 spans 17 residues. Germline V gene lookup returns CDR1 SEHNR and CDR2 FQNEAQ (reference sequence). The DNA for the CDR3 is TGTGCCAGCAGCTTAGCTTCGGCGGACACTTTAAGCTACGAGCAGTACTTC. Its protein product is CASSLASADTLSYEQYF. Drawing the rest from reference TRBV7-9 and TRBJ2-7, the complete variable domain is DTGVSQNPRHKITKRGQNVTFRCDPISEHNRLYWYRQTLGQGPEFLTYFQNEAQLEKSRLLSDRFSAERPKGSFSTLEIQRTEQGDSAMYLCASSLASADTLSYEQYFGPGTRLTVT.

The chain employs TRBV29-1 and TRBJ2-2; a weak D match, TRBD2 (5 bases). CDR3 size: 14 residues. The ends were cut back, 4 bases at V and 0 bases at J, with 9 bases in the middle. The germline gives CDR1 SQVTM, CDR2 ANQGSEA. In DNA, the CDR3 is TGCAGCGTTGCTAGCCGCCCGAACACCGGGGAGCTGTTTTTT. Translating it yields CSVASRPNTGELFF.

The chain is built from TRBV6-1 and TRBJ2-3; D remains unclear. The CDR3 length is 12 residues. The germline V gene encodes CDR1 MNHNS and CDR2 SASEGT. Trimming shortened V by 6 bases and J by 6 bases, and 10 bases separated the two germline ends. The CDR3 coding sequence is TGTGCCAGCAGGGGGATTTTCGATACGCAGTATTTT. Translation: CASRGIFDTQYF.

This chain joins TRBV6-6 and TRBJ1-1, with a weak D call TRBD1 (6 bases). Germline-derived CDR1 and CDR2 are MNHNY and SVGAGI (reference sequence). The CDR3 loop spans 14 amino acids. Trimming pared 2 bases from V and 2 bases from J, leaving 9 bases between. DNA of the CDR3: TGTGCCAGCAGTTACGGACAGCCCAACACTGAAGCTTTCTTT. It is translated as CASSYGQPNTEAFF.

V is TRBV7-9 and J is TRBJ2-7; TRBD1 is a possible D gene (7 bases). This CDR3 has 14 amino acids. V lost 1 base and J 4 bases, leaving 11 bases between the germline ends. Germline CDR1 SEHNR, CDR2 FQNEAQ (reference sequence). The CDR3 sequence: CASSLGGTAYEQYF. As DNA, the CDR3 is TGTGCCAGCAGCTTAGGCGGGACAGCGTACGAGCAGTACTTC. The variable domain in full, with the rest retrieved from reference TRBV7-9 and TRBJ2-7, is DTGVSQNPRHKITKRGQNVTFRCDPISEHNRLYWYRQTLGQGPEFLTYFQNEAQLEKSRLLSDRFSAERPKGSFSTLEIQRTEQGDSAMYLCASSLGGTAYEQYFGPGTRLTVT.

This chain connects TRBV19 to TRBJ1-2; 12 bases line up with TRBD1. The V and J ends lost 3 bases and 4 bases, in that order; junction bases with no gene match: 3. The length of the CDR3 is 15 residues. From germline, CDR1 is LNHDA and CDR2 SQIVND (reference sequence). This CDR3 is CASSMGQGAVYGYTF. CDR3 DNA: TGTGCCAGTAGTATGGGACAGGGGGCGGTCTATGGCTACACCTTC.

The chain carries TRBV30 and TRBJ1-4; the D gene is possibly TRBD1 (6 bases). The V gene's germline CDR1 is GTSNPN and CDR2 SVGIG (reference sequence). Trimming took off 4 bases at V and 0 bases at J, with 18 bases between the two ends. CDR3 length: 17 residues. CDR3 sequence (DNA): TGTGCCTGGAATACTGACAGGAAACCTGCAACTAATGAAAAACTGTTTTTT. The encoded protein is CAWNTDRKPATNEKLFF.

The chain has TRBV5-1 and TRBJ2-6; unclear D gene. Trimming took off 2 bases at V and 3 bases at J, with 9 bases between the two ends. CDR1 and CDR2 from the germline V gene are SGHRS and YFSETQ. CDR3 length: 15 amino acids. CDR3 residues: CASSLDGNGANVLTF. CDR3 nucleotide sequence: TGCGCCAGCAGCTTAGATGGGAATGGGGCCAACGTCCTGACTTTC.

This clone occurred once. The chain is built from TRBV28 and TRBJ2-7; 8 nucleotides agree with TRBD1. This CDR3 region has 13 residues. CDR1 is MDHEN, CDR2 SYDVKM, per germline. The ends lost 6 bases at V and 3 bases at J; junction bases unmatched: 4. CDR3: CASSRTGNYEQYF. CDR3 DNA sequence: TGTGCCAGCAGCAGGACAGGGAACTACGAGCAGTACTTC.

In DNA, the CDR3 is TGTGCCTCCCGCGGGGCTAATAGTAATGAGCAGTTCTTC. Residues: CASRGANSNEQFF. The genes are TRBV19 and TRBJ2-1, with D perhaps TRBD2 (6 bases). V shed 11 bases and J shed 7 bases, with 18 bases lying between them. Germline lookup yields CDR1 LNHDA and CDR2 SQIVND (reference sequence). CDR3 length: 13 amino acids.

The CDR3 here is CASSRRETEAFF. Here the CDR3 DNA reads TGTGCCAGCTCACGAAGGGAGACTGAAGCTTTCTTT. The J gene is TRBJ1-1, the V gene TRBV18; no clear D. CDR1 and CDR2 (germline): KGHSH, LQKENI. V was pared by 4 bases and J by 5 bases, with 8 bases between. This CDR3 spans 12 amino acids.

The chain joins TRBV6-5 to TRBJ2-3; D possibly matches TRBD1 or TRBD2 (5 bases each). The CDR3 has 13 amino acids. The germline CDR1 and CDR2 sequences are MNHEY and SVGAGI. V dropped 5 bases and J dropped 4 bases, with 10 bases sitting between them. In nucleotides, the CDR3 is TGTGCCAGCAGTAGAGGGACCCCAGATACGCAGTATTTT. Protein product: CASSRGTPDTQYF.

The V gene is TRBV6-6, the J gene TRBJ1-5; D may be TRBD1 (6 bases). V was pared by 0 bases and J by 4 bases, with 10 bases between. Germline loops: CDR1 MNHNY, CDR2 SVGAGI (reference sequence). This CDR3 is built from 15 residues. The CDR3 region is CASSYSNRENQPQHF. The DNA for the CDR3 is TGTGCCAGCAGTTACTCGAACAGGGAAAATCAGCCCCAGCATTTT.

CDR3: CASSPGQGFVCTF. CDR3 bases: TGTGCCAGCAGTCCGGGACAGGGTTTTGTTTGCACCTTC. The chain is built from TRBV28 and TRBJ1-2, with 9 bases that match TRBD1. V shed 5 bases and J 13 bases; nucleotides not matched to a gene: 11. The germline V gene has CDR1 MDHEN and CDR2 SYDVKM. The CDR3 spans 13 residues.

The chain links TRBV6-6 to TRBJ2-1; 12 nucleotides align to TRBD2. This CDR3 is built from 16 residues. With 2 bases clipped from V and 5 bases from J, the junction kept 4 bases outside the gene matches. Germline V gene lookup returns CDR1 MNHNY and CDR2 SVGAGI (reference sequence). CDR3 residues: CASSYQTSGRDNEQFF. In DNA, the CDR3 is TGTGCCAGCAGTTACCAGACTAGCGGGAGAGACAATGAGCAGTTCTTC.